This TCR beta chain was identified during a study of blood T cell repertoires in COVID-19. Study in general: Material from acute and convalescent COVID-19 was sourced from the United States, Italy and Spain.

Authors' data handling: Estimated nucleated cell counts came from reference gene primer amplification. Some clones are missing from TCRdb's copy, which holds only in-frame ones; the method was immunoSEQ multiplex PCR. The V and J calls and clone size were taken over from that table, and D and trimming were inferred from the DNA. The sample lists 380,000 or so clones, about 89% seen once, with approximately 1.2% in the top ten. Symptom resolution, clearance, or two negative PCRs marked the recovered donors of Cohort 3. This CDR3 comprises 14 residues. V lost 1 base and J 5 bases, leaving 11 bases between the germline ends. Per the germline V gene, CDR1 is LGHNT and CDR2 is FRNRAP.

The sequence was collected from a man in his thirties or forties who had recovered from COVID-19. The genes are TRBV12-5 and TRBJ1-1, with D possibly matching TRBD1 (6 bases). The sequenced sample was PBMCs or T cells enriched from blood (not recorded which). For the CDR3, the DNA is TGTGCTAGTGGTTTGGAGGGGGTTTGGACTGAAGCTTTCTTT. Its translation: CASGLEGVWTEAFF. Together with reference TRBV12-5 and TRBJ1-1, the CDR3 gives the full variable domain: DARVTQTPRHKVTEMGQEVTMRCQPILGHNTVFWYRQTMMQGLELLAYFRNRAPLDDSGMPKDRFSAEMPDATLATLKIQPSEPRDSAVYFCASGLEGVWTEAFFGQGTRLTVV.